This record covers a single T cell receptor (beta chain). This specimen comes from a study of identical twins. TCRdb ran MiXCR on the 5' RACE reads and lists one entry per CDR3 protein. The data hold 450,000 or so distinct CDR3 sequences, with roughly 20% observed a single time. The source is a man over 45 in good health. Sequencing was carried out using naive T cells sorted from blood.

This CDR3 is CASSITGTVNQPQHF. CDR3 in DNA: TGCGCCAGCAGCATTACCGGGACAGTCAATCAGCCCCAGCATTTT. V gene TRBV5-1 combines with J gene TRBJ1-5; the match to TRBD1 covers 7 bases. Germline lookup yields CDR1 SGHRS and CDR2 YFSETQ. V lost 4 bases to trimming and J lost 3 bases; unmatched junction nucleotides: 7. The CDR3 has 15 amino acids.